This T cell receptor beta chain was retrieved from a study of cytomegalovirus exposure and HLA in healthy donors. Study as a whole: One earlier analysis, a look at approximately 180 million T cells, found 117 million unique TCR beta sequences. Broader study findings: Later examination showed HLA-associated TCR beta chains had greater clonal expansion than equally common others. The study designated fewer than 200 TCR beta chains cytomegalovirus-associated. Within an earlier analysis, most TCR beta V segments proved productive either about 87% or about 30% of the time.

13 Jbeta primers and 60 Vbeta primers were used for the PCR. Profiled with immunoSEQ multiplex PCR; TCRdb holds only in-frame clones, not every one. The table records 100,000 to 150,000 clones, 70% to 90% of them present only once. With regard to this clone: The antigen is undetermined.

The CDR3 is 16 amino acids. Germline V gene data show CDR1 as PRHDT and CDR2 as FYEKMQ (reference sequence). J was trimmed by 1 base and V by 3 bases; bases with no gene match: 4. The origin of this receptor is a man aged 18 to 29 in good health and CMV-seropositive. J is TRBJ2-2 and V is TRBV13; 8 nucleotides agree with TRBD2. Sequenced material: PBMCs. As DNA, the CDR3 is TGTGCCAGCAGCTTCCCCCTAGCGGGGAACACCGGGGAGCTGTTTTTT. Protein: CASSFPLAGNTGELFF.